This passage covers 27 T cell receptor beta chains from one sample sequenced in a study of blood T cell repertoires in COVID-19. The data were produced by immunoSEQ multiplex PCR, yet TCRdb's version contains in-frame clones alone and is incomplete. The data contain about 86,000 clones, 82% of them singletons. Source material: peripheral blood. The receptors derive from a woman aged 80 or over with acute or convalescent COVID-19.

V and J are TRBV7-9 and TRBJ1-1; D gene ambiguous. Germline V gene lookup returns CDR1 SEHNR and CDR2 FQNEAQ (reference sequence). The length of the CDR3 is 13 residues. Trimming removed 3 bases at V and 3 bases at J, with 8 bases between. CDR3 nucleotide sequence: TGTGCCAGCAGCTTCCTTCAGGACACTGAAGCTTTCTTT. This codes for CASSFLQDTEAFF.

The J gene is TRBJ2-2, the V gene TRBV5-1, with TRBD1 identical over 9 bases. The J segment lost 5 bases and the V segment lost 3 bases, leaving 8 bases of the junction unmatched. Germline values: CDR1 SGHRS, CDR2 YFSETQ. The CDR3 totals 16 residues. The CDR3 DNA is TGCGCCAGCAGCTCTTCCGGGACAGGGATGACCGGGGAGCTGTTTTTT. This gives the protein CASSSSGTGMTGELFF. Supplemented by reference TRBV5-1 and TRBJ2-2, the full variable domain reads KAGVTQTPRYLIKTRGQQVTLSCSPISGHRSVSWYQQTPGQGLQFLFEYFSETQRNKGNFPGRFSGRQFSNSRSEMNVSTLELGDSALYLCASSSSGTGMTGELFFGEGSRLTVL.

The V call is TRBV2, the J call TRBJ1-5; TRBD1 is a possible D gene (5 bases). Germline V gene data show CDR1 as SNHLY and CDR2 as FYNNEI. Trimming stripped 8 bases from V and 6 bases from J, with 14 bases between. This CDR3 is built from 13 residues. The CDR3 coding sequence is TGTGCCAGCCGTGGAGGGACTCGTCAGCCCCAGCATTTT. It yields the protein CASRGGTRQPQHF.

The chain has TRBV6-5 and TRBJ2-7, with a possible D match to TRBD2 (5 bases). Germline V gene sequence: CDR1 MNHEY, CDR2 SVGAGI. The CDR3 length is 13 residues. With 7 bases removed from V and 3 bases from J, the gap between germline ends came to 13 bases. The CDR3 loop is CASTDRGFYEQYF. The CDR3 coding sequence is TGTGCCAGCACCGACCGGGGATTCTACGAGCAGTACTTC.

This clone was recorded once. The chain uses TRBV27 and TRBJ2-1; 10 nucleotides line up with TRBD2. Unmatched junction bases numbered 3, after V lost 0 bases and J lost 4 bases. The CDR3 has 16 residues. Germline values: CDR1 MNHEY, CDR2 SMNVEV (reference sequence). The CDR3 region has the DNA TGTGCCAGCAGTTTATCTGGACTAGCGGAATACAATGAGCAGTTCTTC. This translates into CASSLSGLAEYNEQFF.

The rearrangement links TRBV13 to TRBJ2-5; weak D call: TRBD1 (6 bases). Germline V CDR1 and CDR2: PRHDT, FYEKMQ (reference sequence). The CDR3 sequence is 16 residues long. V was cut by 4 bases and J by 9 bases, with 24 bases left in between. The CDR3 loop is CASSSYGPGTREAQYF. CDR3 bases: TGTGCCAGCAGCTCGTACGGGCCCGGGACACGTGAGGCCCAGTACTTC.

CDR3 amino acids: CASSLGGLKNSYEQYF. The CDR3 nucleotides read TGTGCCAGCAGCTTAGGGGGACTTAAAAATTCCTACGAGCAGTACTTC. This sequence joins TRBV11-3 and TRBJ2-7; possibly TRBD2 for D (6 bases). Between the trimmed V and J ends, which lost 1 base and 1 base, there was a span of 14 bases. The CDR3 contains 16 residues. Germline CDR1 reads SGHNT; CDR2 reads YENEEA.

This chain uses TRBV18 with TRBJ2-7; 7 bases are a match to TRBD1. CDR1 is KGHSH, CDR2 LQKENI, per germline. This CDR3 has 15 residues. V was clipped by 1 base and J by 5 bases; unmatched bases: 8. CDR3 loop: CASSPRGRGTHEQYF. The CDR3, as DNA: TGTGCCAGCTCACCACGGGGCAGGGGGACCCACGAGCAGTACTTC.

Written as DNA, the CDR3 is TGTGCCAGCAGGAGGGGGCAGGCCTACGAGCAGTACTTC. Translating gives CASRRGQAYEQYF. V gene TRBV25-1 combines with J gene TRBJ2-7, with TRBD1 matching 7 bases. Trimming removed 6 bases from V and 2 bases from J; junction bases left unmatched: 4. Germline V gene sequence: CDR1 MGHDK, CDR2 SYGVNS. This CDR3 comprises 13 residues.

This CDR3 reads CASRPPGTPSPLHF. The DNA of the CDR3 is TGTGCCAGCAGGCCTCCCGGGACTCCGTCACCCCTCCACTTT. This rearrangement joins TRBV6-5 to TRBJ1-6; D possibly corresponds to TRBD1 (5 bases). Trimming took off 6 bases at V and 10 bases at J, with 16 bases between the two ends. CDR1 is MNHEY and CDR2 is SVGAGI in the germline V gene. The CDR3 spans 14 residues.

The V gene is TRBV5-1, the J gene TRBJ2-2, with D perhaps matching TRBD2 (6 bases). Trimming removed 2 bases at V and 3 bases at J, with 8 bases between. This CDR3 contains 14 residues. Germline V gene data show CDR1 as SGHRS and CDR2 as YFSETQ. The CDR3 here is CASSFPGDTGELFF. CDR3 DNA: TGCGCCAGCAGCTTTCCGGGGGACACCGGGGAGCTGTTTTTT.

The chain couples TRBV19 to TRBJ2-1; maybe TRBD1 (6 bases). Germline lookup yields CDR1 LNHDA and CDR2 SQIVND (reference sequence). The CDR3 sequence is 13 residues long. The ends were cut back, 7 bases at V and 6 bases at J, with 13 bases in the middle. CDR3 sequence (DNA): TGTGCCAGTAAGGGCAGGGGTGGCAATGAGCAGTTCTTC. As protein: CASKGRGGNEQFF.

The V gene is TRBV19, the J gene TRBJ1-2; 8 nucleotides align to TRBD1. Germline assignment: CDR1 LNHDA and CDR2 SQIVND (reference sequence). This CDR3 contains 15 residues. V shed 2 bases and J 4 bases; nucleotides not matched to a gene: 6. CDR3 protein: CASSIMGQGAYGYTF. In DNA, the CDR3 is TGTGCCAGTAGTATAATGGGGCAGGGGGCCTATGGCTACACCTTC.

This rearrangement joins TRBV19 to TRBJ2-3; 7 bases align to TRBD2. The CDR3 runs to 14 residues. The V and J ends lost 3 bases and 6 bases, in that order; junction bases with no gene match: 6. Germline V CDR1 and CDR2: LNHDA, SQIVND (reference sequence). For the CDR3, the DNA is TGTGCCAGTAGTATTGCGGGGGAAAGGGATACGCAGTATTTT. Amino acid sequence: CASSIAGERDTQYF.

This clone was seen only once. V usage is TRBV24-1 and J usage is TRBJ2-7; D perhaps matches TRBD1 (6 bases). CDR3 length equals 15 residues. CDR1 and CDR2 (germline): KGHDR, SFDVKD. Trimming cost V 9 bases and J 2 bases, with 19 bases left between them. The chain's CDR3 is CATRHRVHGAYEQYF. CDR3 in DNA: TGTGCCACCCGCCACAGGGTTCACGGAGCCTACGAGCAGTACTTC.

The rearrangement links TRBV5-1 to TRBJ2-3; TRBD2 is a possible D gene (7 bases). The ends were cut back, 5 bases at V and 3 bases at J, with 16 bases in the middle. Germline CDR1 is SGHRS and CDR2 is YFSETQ. The CDR3 runs to 15 residues. DNA for the CDR3: TGCGCCAGCAGTTCCACCGGGGGGCAGACAGATACGCAGTATTTT. Its translation is CASSSTGGQTDTQYF.

The chain uses TRBV11-3 and TRBJ2-7, with 9 bases lining up with TRBD1. CDR1 and CDR2 (germline): SGHNT, YENEEA. The ends lost 3 bases at V and 4 bases at J; junction bases unmatched: 4. The CDR3 sequence is 14 residues long. CDR3 region: CASSFRDRDYEQYF. In DNA form, the CDR3 reads TGTGCCAGCAGCTTCAGGGACAGGGATTACGAGCAGTACTTC.

This chain uses TRBV19 with TRBJ1-6; 9 bases are shared with TRBD1. V shed 7 bases and J 6 bases; nucleotides not matched to a gene: 10. The germline CDR1 and CDR2 sequences are LNHDA and SQIVND (reference sequence). This CDR3 is 16 amino acids long. CDR3 sequence reads: CASTRFGTGINSPLHF. The CDR3 DNA reads as TGTGCCAGTACCCGGTTTGGGACAGGGATTAATTCACCCCTCCACTTT.

V gene TRBV20-1 combines with J gene TRBJ1-1; D is unclear. Trimming pared 2 bases from V and 6 bases from J, leaving 7 bases between. CDR1 is DFQATT, CDR2 SNEGSKA, per germline (reference sequence). CDR3 length: 11 amino acids. The DNA of the CDR3 is TGCAGTGCTAGAAGAATAGCTGAAGCTTTCTTT. This sequence encodes CSARRIAEAFF.

The CDR3 nucleotides read TGTGCCAGCACCGACCGGGGGGTCACCGGGGAGCTGTTTTTT. It translates to CASTDRGVTGELFF. The chain carries TRBV7-2 and TRBJ2-2, with 7 nucleotides matching TRBD2. The CDR3 spans 14 residues. With V trimmed by 7 bases and J by 4 bases, 6 bases remained unmatched. From germline, CDR1 is SGHTA and CDR2 FQGNSA.

The chain recombines TRBV19 with TRBJ2-1, with D perhaps matching TRBD2 (7 bases). The CDR3 consists of 16 residues. Per the germline V gene, CDR1 is LNHDA and CDR2 is SQIVND (reference sequence). The V and J ends lost 3 bases and 7 bases respectively, with 19 bases between them. The CDR3 DNA sequence: TGTGCCAGTAGTATTGGAGGGGGGAGGGGCCCAAATGAGCAGTTCTTC. Translated, it gives CASSIGGGRGPNEQFF.

The gene calls are TRBV11-3 and TRBJ1-5; 8 nucleotides agree with TRBD1. The CDR3 runs 15 residues. Germline values: CDR1 SGHNT, CDR2 YENEEA. V lost 1 base to trimming and J lost 5 bases; unmatched junction nucleotides: 4. The chain's CDR3 is CASSLGDRLDQPQHF. The CDR3 nucleotides are TGTGCCAGCAGCTTAGGGGACAGGCTGGATCAGCCCCAGCATTTT.

The chain recombines TRBV19 with TRBJ2-5; 7 nucleotides agree with TRBD2. The CDR3 spans 18 residues. The trim removed 3 bases at V and 1 base at J, leaving 14 bases unmatched. In germline, CDR1 is LNHDA, CDR2 SQIVND (reference sequence). DNA for the CDR3: TGTGCCAGTAGTATGGACCCGGGACTAAGCCATCTCCAAGAGACCCAGTACTTC. Its protein product is CASSMDPGLSHLQETQYF.

V usage is TRBV10-2 and J usage is TRBJ1-6; the D is unclear. V dropped 3 bases and J dropped 6 bases, with 6 bases sitting between them. Germline CDR1 and CDR2: WSHSY and SAAADI. This CDR3 is built from 13 residues. CDR3 DNA: TGCGCCAGCAGTGAAGGACTTAATTCACCCCTCCACTTT. Its translation: CASSEGLNSPLHF.

V is TRBV12-3 or TRBV12-4 and J is TRBJ1-2, with TRBD1 identical over 7 bases. CDR3 length equals 13 residues. J lost 7 bases, V lost 5 bases, and 7 bases had no gene match. The CDR3 DNA sequence: TGTGCCAGCAGTCTGACAGGGACGCTTGGCTACACCTTC. Its protein product is CASSLTGTLGYTF.

This chain uses TRBV6-1 with TRBJ1-5; tentative D call: TRBD1 (5 bases). Germline V lookup: CDR1 MNHNS, CDR2 SASEGT. V lost 0 bases, J lost 4 bases, and 7 bases lay in between. The CDR3 is made up of 14 amino acids. The CDR3 reads CASSEAGGNQPQHF. In nucleotides, the CDR3 is TGTGCCAGCAGTGAAGCCGGGGGGAATCAGCCCCAGCATTTT.

The chain combines TRBV6-2 or TRBV6-3 with TRBJ1-1; D gene unclear. The CDR3 sequence is 14 residues long. Trimming took 5 bases from V and 1 from J, leaving 11 bases between them. The germline CDR1 and CDR2 sequences are MNHEY and SVGEGT. CDR3 sequence: CASSLTVRNTEAFF. The CDR3 coding sequence is TGTGCCAGCAGTCTTACGGTACGGAACACTGAAGCTTTCTTT.